This T cell receptor (beta chain) was recorded in a study of response to subunit inactivated influenza vaccine. Study-level findings and limits: After each seasonal influenza vaccination, few new T cells are recruited, the authors suggested.

TCRdb fed the RT-PCR reads into MiXCR, producing one record per CDR3 protein. The sample holds roughly 650,000 distinct CDR3 sequences, less than 15% seen once. Concerning this clonotype: Its antigen is not identified.

This clonotype was sampled from a man between 50 and 59 years old who received an inactivated influenza vaccine. Material: PBMCs from blood, obtained 14 days before vaccination.

The CDR3 DNA reads TGCGCCAGCAGCTTTCGGGGAGGGCCCGCCGGGGAGCTGTTTTTT. Its protein product is CASSFRGGPAGELFF. The chain joins TRBV5-1 to TRBJ2-2, with 7 nucleotides matching TRBD2. The CDR3 is 15 amino acids. Looked up from germline, CDR1 is SGHRS and CDR2 is YFSETQ. The V and J ends lost 2 bases and 6 bases, in that order; junction bases with no gene match: 7.